Included here is one T cell receptor beta chain sequence, with context. This sample was taken from a study of cytomegalovirus exposure and HLA in healthy donors. Clones were read by immunoSEQ multiplex PCR, and TCRdb kept only the in-frame ones, dropping some. The sample holds approximately 160,000 clones, less than 90% seen once. The CDR3 is 20 amino acids. Looked up from germline, CDR1 is KGHSH and CDR2 is LQKENI. Trimming removed 4 bases from V and 0 bases from J, with 24 bases in between. The sample taken for sequencing was PBMCs. The chain uses TRBV18 and TRBJ2-2, with D perhaps TRBD1 (6 bases). The sequence came from a man younger than 45 in good health and CMV-seropositive. The CDR3 region has the DNA TGTGCCAGCTCACGAACCGGGAACAGGGCCTTACCCTCGAACACCGGGGAGCTGTTTTTT. This encodes CASSRTGNRALPSNTGELFF.